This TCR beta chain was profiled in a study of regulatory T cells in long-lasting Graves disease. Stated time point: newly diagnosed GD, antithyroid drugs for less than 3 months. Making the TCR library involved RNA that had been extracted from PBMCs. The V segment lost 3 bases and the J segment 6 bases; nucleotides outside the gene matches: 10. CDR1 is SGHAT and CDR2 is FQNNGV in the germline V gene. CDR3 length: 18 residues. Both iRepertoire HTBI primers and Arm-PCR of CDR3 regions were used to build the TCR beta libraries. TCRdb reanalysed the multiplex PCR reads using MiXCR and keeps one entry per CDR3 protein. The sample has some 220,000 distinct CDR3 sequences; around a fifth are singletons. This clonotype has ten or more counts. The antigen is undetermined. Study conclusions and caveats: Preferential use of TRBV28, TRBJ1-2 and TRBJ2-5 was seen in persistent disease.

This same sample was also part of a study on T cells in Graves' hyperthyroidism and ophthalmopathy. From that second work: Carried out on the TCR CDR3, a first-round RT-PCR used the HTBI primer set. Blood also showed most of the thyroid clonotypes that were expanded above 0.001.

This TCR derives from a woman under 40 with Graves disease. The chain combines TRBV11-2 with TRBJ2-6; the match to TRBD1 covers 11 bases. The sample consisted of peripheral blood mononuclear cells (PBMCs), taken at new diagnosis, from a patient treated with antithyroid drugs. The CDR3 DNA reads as TGTGCCAGCAGCTTTCCCCGGACAGGGGGCGACGCGGCCAACGTCCTGACTTTC. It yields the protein CASSFPRTGGDAANVLTF.